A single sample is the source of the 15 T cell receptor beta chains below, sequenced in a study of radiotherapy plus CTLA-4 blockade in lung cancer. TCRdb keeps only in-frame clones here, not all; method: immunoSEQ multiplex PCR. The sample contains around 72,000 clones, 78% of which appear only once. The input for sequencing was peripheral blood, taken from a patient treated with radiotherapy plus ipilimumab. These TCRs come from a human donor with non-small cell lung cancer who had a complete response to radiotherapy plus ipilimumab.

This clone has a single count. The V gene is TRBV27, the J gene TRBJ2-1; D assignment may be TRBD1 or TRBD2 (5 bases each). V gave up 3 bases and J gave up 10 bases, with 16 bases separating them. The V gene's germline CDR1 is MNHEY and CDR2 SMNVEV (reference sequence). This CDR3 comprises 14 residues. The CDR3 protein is CASSFEKKWGEQFF. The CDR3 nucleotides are TGTGCCAGCAGTTTTGAGAAGAAATGGGGGGAGCAGTTCTTC.

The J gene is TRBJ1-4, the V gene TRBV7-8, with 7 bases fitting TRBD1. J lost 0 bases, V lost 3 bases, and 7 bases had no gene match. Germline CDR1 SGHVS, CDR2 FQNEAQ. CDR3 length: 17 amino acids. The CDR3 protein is CASSFTGATATNEKLFF. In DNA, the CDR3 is TGTGCCAGCAGCTTTACAGGGGCTACTGCAACTAATGAAAAACTGTTTTTT.

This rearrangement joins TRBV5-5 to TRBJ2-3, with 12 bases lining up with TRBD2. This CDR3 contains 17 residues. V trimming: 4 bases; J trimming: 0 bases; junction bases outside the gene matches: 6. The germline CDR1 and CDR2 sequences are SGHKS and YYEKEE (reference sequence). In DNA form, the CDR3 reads TGTGCCAGCAGCACCCGGACTAGCGGGGTTAGCACAGATACGCAGTATTTT. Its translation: CASSTRTSGVSTDTQYF.

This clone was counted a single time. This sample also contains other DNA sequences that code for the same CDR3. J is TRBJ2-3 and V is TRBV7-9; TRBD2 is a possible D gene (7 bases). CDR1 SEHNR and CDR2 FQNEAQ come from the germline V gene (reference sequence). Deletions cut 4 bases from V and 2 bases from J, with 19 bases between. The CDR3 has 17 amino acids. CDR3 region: CASSSLLAAGATDTQYF. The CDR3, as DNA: TGTGCCAGCAGCTCACTCTTGGCGGCGGGGGCCACAGATACGCAGTATTTT.

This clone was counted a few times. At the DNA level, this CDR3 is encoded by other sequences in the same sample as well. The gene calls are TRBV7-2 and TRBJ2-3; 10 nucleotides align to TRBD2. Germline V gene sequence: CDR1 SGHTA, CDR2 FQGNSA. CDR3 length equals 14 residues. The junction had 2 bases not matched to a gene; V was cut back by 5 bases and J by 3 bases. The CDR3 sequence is CASSLGLATDTQYF. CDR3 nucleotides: TGTGCCAGCAGCCTGGGACTAGCGACAGATACGCAGTATTTT.

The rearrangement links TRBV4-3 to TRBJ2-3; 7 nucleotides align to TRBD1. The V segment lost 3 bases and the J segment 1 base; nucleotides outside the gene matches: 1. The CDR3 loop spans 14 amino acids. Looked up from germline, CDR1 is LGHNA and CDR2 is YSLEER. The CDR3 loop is CASSHGTGTDTQYF. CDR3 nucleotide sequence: TGCGCCAGCAGCCACGGGACAGGCACAGATACGCAGTATTTT.

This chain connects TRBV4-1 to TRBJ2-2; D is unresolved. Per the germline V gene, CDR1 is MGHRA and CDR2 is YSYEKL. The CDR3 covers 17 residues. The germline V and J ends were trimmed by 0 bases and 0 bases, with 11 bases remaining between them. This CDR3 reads CASSQERSQSNTGELFF. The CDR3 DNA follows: TGCGCCAGCAGCCAAGAAAGGTCACAGTCGAACACCGGGGAGCTGTTTTTT.

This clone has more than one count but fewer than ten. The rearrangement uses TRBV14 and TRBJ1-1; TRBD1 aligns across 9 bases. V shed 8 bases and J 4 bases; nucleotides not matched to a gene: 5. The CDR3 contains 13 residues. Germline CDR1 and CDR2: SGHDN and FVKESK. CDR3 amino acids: CASGQQGATEAFF. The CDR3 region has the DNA TGTGCCAGCGGGCAACAGGGGGCCACTGAAGCTTTCTTT. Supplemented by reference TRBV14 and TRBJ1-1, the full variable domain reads EAGVTQFPSHSVIEKGQTVTLRCDPISGHDNLYWYRRVMGKEIKFLLHFVKESKQDESGMPNNRFLAERTGGTYSTLKVQPAELEDSGVYFCASGQQGATEAFFGQGTRLTVV.

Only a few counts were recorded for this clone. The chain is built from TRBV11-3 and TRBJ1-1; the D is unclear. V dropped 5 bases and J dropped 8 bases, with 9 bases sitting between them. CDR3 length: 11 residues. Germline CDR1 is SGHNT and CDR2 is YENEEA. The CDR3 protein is CASSPAEEAFF. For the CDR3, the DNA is TGTGCCAGCAGCCCCGCCGAGGAAGCTTTCTTT.

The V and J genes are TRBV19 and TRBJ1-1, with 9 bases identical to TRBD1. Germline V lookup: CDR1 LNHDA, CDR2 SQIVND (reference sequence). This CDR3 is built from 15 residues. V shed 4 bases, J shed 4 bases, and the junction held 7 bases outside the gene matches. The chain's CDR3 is CASSRTGTGFTEAFF. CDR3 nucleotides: TGTGCCAGTAGTAGAACCGGGACAGGGTTCACTGAAGCTTTCTTT.

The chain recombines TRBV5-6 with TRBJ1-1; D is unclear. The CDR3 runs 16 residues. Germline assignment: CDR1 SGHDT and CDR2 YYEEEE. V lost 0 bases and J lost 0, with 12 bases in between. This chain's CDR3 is CASSLVAVSMNTEAFF. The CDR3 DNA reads TGTGCCAGCAGCTTGGTGGCAGTATCCATGAACACTGAAGCTTTCTTT.

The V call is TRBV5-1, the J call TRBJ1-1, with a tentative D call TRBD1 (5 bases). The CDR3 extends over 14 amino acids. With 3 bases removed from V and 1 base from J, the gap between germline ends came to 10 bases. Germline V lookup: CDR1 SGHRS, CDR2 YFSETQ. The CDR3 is CASSSYRTNTEAFF. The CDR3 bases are TGCGCCAGCAGCTCCTACAGGACGAACACTGAAGCTTTCTTT.

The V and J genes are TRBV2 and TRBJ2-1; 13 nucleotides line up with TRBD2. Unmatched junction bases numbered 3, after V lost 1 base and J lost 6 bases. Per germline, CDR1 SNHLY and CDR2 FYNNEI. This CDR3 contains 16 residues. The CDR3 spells CASSEGGLAGLNEQFF. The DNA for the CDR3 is TGTGCCAGCAGTGAAGGGGGACTAGCGGGGCTCAATGAGCAGTTCTTC.

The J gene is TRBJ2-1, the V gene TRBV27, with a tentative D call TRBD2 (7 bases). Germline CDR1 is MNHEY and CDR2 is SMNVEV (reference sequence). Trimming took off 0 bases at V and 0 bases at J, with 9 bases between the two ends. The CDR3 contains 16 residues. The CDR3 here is CASSLSRGRSYNEQFF. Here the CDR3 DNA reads TGTGCCAGCAGTTTATCGCGGGGGCGCTCCTACAATGAGCAGTTCTTC.

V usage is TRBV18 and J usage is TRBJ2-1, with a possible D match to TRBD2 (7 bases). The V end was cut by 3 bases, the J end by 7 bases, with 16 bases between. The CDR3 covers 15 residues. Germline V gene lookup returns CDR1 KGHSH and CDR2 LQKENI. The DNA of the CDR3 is TGTGCCAGCTCACCCTTTGCGGGGGCGGGAAATGAGCAGTTCTTC. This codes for CASSPFAGAGNEQFF.